Below, one TCR beta chain is given with its context. V was clipped by 1 base and J by 9 bases, with 10 bases between them. There are 14 residues in the CDR3. CDR1 is SGHTA, CDR2 FQGNSA, per germline. These data originate in a study of blood T cell repertoires in COVID-19. Looking at the study overall: Acute-phase and convalescent COVID-19 samples originated in the United States, Italy and Spain.

Per the study methods: Reference gene primers were amplified, and this amplification served to estimate nucleated cell counts. Profiled with immunoSEQ multiplex PCR; TCRdb holds only in-frame clones, not every one. That table supplies the V and J calls and clone size; D and trimming were determined from the DNA. The sample shows 76,000 or so clones, 86% of them seen only once. The rearrangement uses TRBV7-2 and TRBJ1-6, with D unresolved. This clonotype was sampled from a man older than 75 in a cohort sampled during active COVID-19. The material sequenced was peripheral blood. CDR3 DNA sequence: TGTGCCAGCAGCTTAGTAATTGGAGGTTCACCCCTCCACTTT. Protein: CASSLVIGGSPLHF.